A selection of T cell receptor beta chains follows, all from one sample in a study of blood T cell repertoires in COVID-19. Some clones are missing from TCRdb's copy, which holds only in-frame ones; the method was immunoSEQ multiplex PCR. The sample includes hundreds of thousands of clones, 85% to 90% of them seen just once. Sequencing input: PBMCs or T cells enriched from blood (not recorded which). Every receptor here comes from a woman aged 50 to 65 who had recovered from COVID-19. Both conserved end residues are part of each CDR3. D genes are given only for firm matches. Some rows have no size entry. The others give once, few or many, or a class for an expanded clone.

abundance,v_gene,d_gene,j_gene,CDR3aa,CDR3nt
NA,TRBV28,TRBD2,TRBJ2-5,CASSFSLAGEETQYF,TGTGCCAGCAGTTTTAGCCTAGCGGGGGAAGAGACCCAGTACTTC
NA,TRBV3-1/TRBV3-2,NA,TRBJ1-1,CASSQGALRGNTEAFF,TGTGCCAGCAGCCAAGGGGCTCTTCGGGGGAACACTGAAGCTTTCTTT
NA,TRBV11-3,TRBD2,TRBJ2-2,CASSLVAGGSTGELFF,TGTGCCAGCAGCTTAGTAGCGGGGGGCTCCACCGGGGAGCTGTTTTTT
once,TRBV5-1,TRBD2,TRBJ2-3,CASSQGLAGGPGTDTQYF,TGCGCCAGCAGCCAGGGACTAGCGGGGGGGCCGGGCACAGATACGCAGTATTTT
NA,TRBV2,NA,TRBJ1-5,CASSEAGGDQPQHF,TGTGCCAGCAGTGAAGCAGGGGGGGATCAGCCCCAGCATTTT
few,TRBV5-1,TRBD1,TRBJ1-5,CASSPDTGVSQPQHF,TGCGCCAGCAGCCCAGATACAGGGGTAAGTCAGCCCCAGCATTTT
NA,TRBV2,TRBD2,TRBJ2-1,CASSNKAGGAYNEQFF,TGTGCCAGCAGTAACAAAGCGGGGGGCGCCTACAATGAGCAGTTCTTC
NA,TRBV9,NA,TRBJ2-7,CASSVESIPEHGIYEQYF,TGTGCCAGCAGCGTAGAGTCGATTCCTGAGCACGGGATCTACGAGCAGTACTTC
NA,TRBV6-5,NA,TRBJ1-6,CASHNRADSPLHF,TGTGCCAGCCATAACAGGGCTGATTCACCCCTCCACTTT
NA,TRBV3-1/TRBV3-2,NA,TRBJ1-2,CASSQGPTGQGYTF,TGTGCCAGCAGCCAAGGCCCTACAGGGCAGGGCTACACCTTC
NA,TRBV6-5,TRBD1,TRBJ1-2,CASRTQDRDGYTF,TGTGCCAGCAGAACCCAGGACAGGGATGGCTACACCTTC
NA,TRBV4-1,NA,TRBJ1-5,CASSLRGGSNQPQHF,TGCGCCAGCAGCCTAAGGGGTGGCTCCAATCAGCCCCAGCATTTT
NA,TRBV9,TRBD2,TRBJ2-1,CASSALGGINEQFF,TGTGCCAGCAGCGCGCTGGGGGGGATCAATGAGCAGTTCTTC
NA,TRBV6-2/TRBV6-3,NA,TRBJ1-1,CASSYGGMNTEAFF,TGTGCCAGCAGTTACGGGGGGATGAACACTGAAGCTTTCTTT
NA,TRBV19,NA,TRBJ1-1,CASTFRGGSRTEAFF,TGTGCCAGTACCTTCCGGGGTGGGTCTCGCACTGAAGCTTTCTTT
once,TRBV2,TRBD1,TRBJ1-6,CASSETGSRSPLHF,TGTGCCAGCAGCGAGACAGGGTCTCGTTCACCCCTCCACTTT
NA,TRBV10-3,NA,TRBJ1-2,CAIKGPTESNGYTF,TGTGCCATCAAGGGGCCGACAGAAAGCAATGGCTACACCTTC
NA,TRBV7-9,NA,TRBJ1-1,CASSFRENTEAFF,TGTGCCAGCAGCTTCAGGGAAAACACTGAAGCTTTCTTT
NA,TRBV28,NA,TRBJ1-1,CASSERQRMNTEAFF,TGTGCCAGCAGTGAGAGACAAAGAATGAACACTGAAGCTTTCTTT
few,TRBV30,NA,TRBJ1-1,CAWTRIRNTEAFF,TGTGCCTGGACTAGAATTCGGAACACTGAAGCTTTCTTT
NA,TRBV28,TRBD1,TRBJ1-2,CASSTGTGTYGYTF,TGTGCCAGCAGTACCGGGACAGGGACTTATGGCTACACCTTC
NA,TRBV9,TRBD2,TRBJ2-1,CASGGLARYNEQFF,TGTGCCAGCGGGGGACTAGCGAGATACAATGAGCAGTTCTTC
NA,TRBV19,NA,TRBJ1-1,CASRGGNTEAFF,TGTGCCAGCCGTGGGGGCAACACTGAAGCTTTCTTT
NA,TRBV10-3,TRBD2,TRBJ2-1,CAITPSGGAYNEQFF,TGTGCCATCACCCCTAGCGGGGGGGCCTACAATGAGCAGTTCTTC
NA,TRBV29-1,TRBD1,TRBJ2-7,CSVGPRDRAYEQYF,TGCAGCGTTGGGCCCCGGGACAGGGCCTACGAGCAGTACTTC
NA,TRBV28,NA,TRBJ2-2,CASTLNAGELFF,TGTGCCAGCACCCTAAACGCCGGGGAGCTGTTTTTT
NA,TRBV6-1,NA,TRBJ1-1,CASSEGLRAFF,TGTGCCAGCAGTGAGGGACTCCGGGCTTTCTTT
NA,TRBV6-2/TRBV6-3,NA,TRBJ1-1,CASSWGSRTEAFF,TGTGCCAGCAGTTGGGGCAGTCGAACTGAAGCTTTCTTT
NA,TRBV5-6,TRBD1,TRBJ1-4,CASSLARGTPEKLFF,TGTGCCAGCAGCTTGGCCAGGGGGACCCCTGAAAAACTGTTTTTT
NA,TRBV24-1,NA,TRBJ1-5,CATSDVTVDQPQHF,TGTGCCACCAGTGATGTTACAGTCGACCAGCCCCAGCATTTT
NA,TRBV7-9,NA,TRBJ1-2,CASSSWGGDYGYTF,TGTGCCAGCAGCTCTTGGGGAGGGGACTATGGCTACACCTTC
NA,TRBV4-1,TRBD1,TRBJ1-2,CASRRPGQGIYGYTF,TGCGCCAGCAGAAGACCGGGACAGGGGATCTATGGCTACACCTTC
NA,TRBV7-9,NA,TRBJ1-2,CASSPVDWYGYTF,TGTGCCAGCAGCCCAGTCGACTGGTATGGCTACACCTTC
NA,TRBV4-2,NA,TRBJ1-5,CASSQDGGKSQPQHF,TGTGCCAGCAGCCAAGATGGGGGGAAAAGTCAGCCCCAGCATTTT
NA,TRBV6-5,TRBD2,TRBJ2-3,CASSQTSGPDTQYF,TGTGCCAGCAGTCAAACTAGCGGGCCAGATACGCAGTATTTT
NA,TRBV2,TRBD1,TRBJ2-3,CASSRDRGAGDTQYF,TGTGCCAGCAGTCGAGACAGGGGGGCCGGGGATACGCAGTATTTT
once,TRBV9,NA,TRBJ2-3,CASSALLAGAGDTQYF,TGTGCCAGCAGCGCTCTTTTAGCAGGGGCGGGAGATACGCAGTATTTT
NA,TRBV11-2,TRBD1,TRBJ1-1,CASSPTGDTEAFF,TGTGCCAGCAGCCCGACAGGGGACACTGAAGCTTTCTTT
NA,TRBV7-8,NA,TRBJ2-7,CASSLGTEQYF,TGTGCCAGCAGCTTAGGTACAGAGCAGTACTTC
many,TRBV5-6,NA,TRBJ2-7,CASSPPQGTSYEQYF,TGTGCCAGCAGCCCCCCACAGGGTACCTCCTACGAGCAGTACTTC
NA,TRBV10-1,NA,TRBJ2-5,CASSESFEVLGVAVFRETQYF,TGCGCCAGCAGTGAGTCCTTCGAAGTTCTCGGGGTGGCCGTCTTTCGGGAGACCCAGTACTTC
NA,TRBV11-2,NA,TRBJ2-7,CASSLEPGTTYEQYF,TGTGCCAGCAGCTTAGAGCCAGGTACAACCTACGAGCAGTACTTC
NA,TRBV7-9,NA,TRBJ2-7,CASSLLRGGHHEQYF,TGTGCCAGCAGCTTGTTAAGGGGGGGGCACCACGAGCAGTACTTC
NA,TRBV28,TRBD1,TRBJ1-6,CASRLQGRNSPLHF,TGTGCCAGCAGGCTACAGGGGAGGAATTCACCCCTCCACTTT
NA,TRBV2,TRBD2,TRBJ2-5,CASSYERGLAETQYF,TGTGCCAGCAGTTACGAAAGGGGACTAGCGGAGACCCAGTACTTC
few,TRBV7-2,TRBD1,TRBJ2-7,CASSRDRQYYEQYF,TGTGCCAGCAGCAGGGACAGGCAATACTACGAGCAGTACTTC
once,TRBV6-1,NA,TRBJ1-1,CASSEGPGLAFF,TGTGCCAGCAGTGAAGGTCCAGGGTTGGCTTTCTTT
NA,TRBV2,NA,TRBJ2-7,CASSVSGRRSYEQYF,TGTGCCAGCAGTGTTTCGGGAAGAAGGTCGTACGAGCAGTACTTC
once,TRBV19,NA,TRBJ1-2,CASSMEGGYGYTF,TGTGCCAGTAGTATGGAAGGGGGCTATGGCTACACCTTC
NA,TRBV5-1,NA,TRBJ1-3,CASSPGSTYSGNTIYF,TGCGCCAGCAGCCCAGGCTCTACATACTCTGGAAACACCATATATTTT
NA,TRBV12-3/TRBV12-4,NA,TRBJ1-5,CASSRLGNQPQHF,TGTGCCAGCAGCAGACTAGGCAATCAGCCCCAGCATTTT
NA,TRBV27,NA,TRBJ2-1,CASGRTAYNEQFF,TGTGCCAGCGGCCGGACAGCCTACAATGAGCAGTTCTTC
NA,TRBV2,NA,TRBJ1-2,CASRTDVNYGYTF,TGTGCCAGCAGGACAGATGTGAACTATGGCTACACCTTC
NA,TRBV5-6,NA,TRBJ2-7,CASSLRSYKFIEQYF,TGTGCCAGCAGCTTGAGAAGTTACAAATTTATTGAGCAGTACTTC